The 22 T cell receptor beta chains in this list originate from one sample, sequenced in a study of T cells in tumors after PD-1 blockade. Only in-frame clones appear in the TCRdb table, and some are missing; sequencing was by immunoSEQ multiplex PCR. The sample includes approximately 50,000 clones, roughly three quarters seen only once; the top ten take approximately 7.9%. The material sequenced was PBMCs, taken before anti-PD-1 therapy. These TCRs come from a human donor with advanced basal cell or squamous cell carcinoma (not recorded which).

V usage is TRBV2 and J usage is TRBJ1-4; D gene ambiguous. Germline loops: CDR1 SNHLY, CDR2 FYNNEI. V lost 3 bases and J 0 bases, leaving 11 bases between the germline ends. The CDR3 covers 16 residues. CDR3: CASSENDIATNEKLFF. The CDR3 nucleotides read TGTGCCAGCAGTGAGAATGATATAGCAACTAATGAAAAACTGTTTTTT.

The gene calls are TRBV7-9 and TRBJ1-1; D is ambiguous. Germline lookup yields CDR1 SEHNR and CDR2 FQNEAQ (reference sequence). Trimming left V 6 bases short and J 11 bases short, with 16 bases between. The CDR3 length is 12 residues. CDR3 loop: CASSWPLPGAFF. The CDR3 coding sequence is TGTGCCAGCAGTTGGCCCTTACCCGGGGCTTTCTTT.

V usage is TRBV9 and J usage is TRBJ1-1; 7 bases agree with TRBD1. With 5 bases clipped from V and 0 bases from J, the junction kept 4 bases outside the gene matches. Germline V gene lookup returns CDR1 SGDLS and CDR2 YYNGEE. The CDR3 contains 14 residues. The CDR3 loop reads CASRPGQLNTEAFF. The CDR3 DNA is TGTGCCAGCAGACCGGGACAGTTGAACACTGAAGCTTTCTTT.

The chain employs TRBV4-1 and TRBJ1-1; 8 positions agree with TRBD1. The germline gives CDR1 MGHRA, CDR2 YSYEKL. This CDR3 spans 15 amino acids. Trimming at V came to 4 bases and at J to 1 base, leaving 5 bases not matched to a gene. The CDR3 loop is CASSRVDRENTEAFF. The DNA for the CDR3 is TGCGCCAGCAGCCGGGTGGACAGGGAGAACACTGAAGCTTTCTTT.

The chain employs TRBV6-4 and TRBJ2-2; TRBD1 aligns across 8 bases. CDR3 size: 11 residues. CDR1 MRHNA and CDR2 SNTAGT come from the germline V gene. V was pared by 9 bases and J by 6 bases, with 0 bases of the junction left unmatched. The DNA for the CDR3 is TGTGCCAGACAGGGGGCCGGGGAGCTGTTTTTT. This sequence encodes CARQGAGELFF.

The V gene is TRBV5-8, the J gene TRBJ2-1; D gene uncertain. The CDR3 extends over 11 amino acids. V shed 2 bases and J shed 8 bases, with 5 bases lying between them. Germline V gives CDR1 SGHTS, CDR2 YDEGEE. CDR3 in DNA: TGTGCCAGCAGCTTCCTGGATGAGCAGTTCTTC. It translates to CASSFLDEQFF. Full variable domain (remainder filled in from reference TRBV5-8 and TRBJ2-1): EAGVTQSPTHLIKTRGQQATLRCSPISGHTSVYWYQQALGLGLQFLLWYDEGEERNRGNFPPRFSGRQFPNYSSELNVNALELEDSALYLCASSFLDEQFFGPGTRLTVL.

The chain uses TRBV6-5 and TRBJ1-6, with D maybe TRBD1 (5 bases). Trimming took 10 bases from V and 7 from J, leaving 17 bases between them. CDR3 length: 14 residues. Germline CDR1 is MNHEY and CDR2 is SVGAGI. For the CDR3, the DNA is TGTGCCACCTTTGGGGGACTGACCAATTCACCCCTCCACTTT. As protein: CATFGGLTNSPLHF.

The chain couples TRBV18 to TRBJ1-3, with D possibly matching TRBD1 (5 bases). Trimming stripped 6 bases from V and 0 bases from J, with 18 bases between. From germline, CDR1 is KGHSH and CDR2 LQKENI. This CDR3 has 17 amino acids. In nucleotides, the CDR3 is TGTGCCAGCTCTCCGCCTCGACAGAGGAACTCTGGAAACACCATATATTTT. This codes for CASSPPRQRNSGNTIYF.

This clone is a singleton in its sample. The CDR3 DNA reads as TGTGCCAGCAGCTTACAAGAGACCCAGTACTTC. It translates to CASSLQETQYF. The chain combines TRBV5-4 with TRBJ2-5; D ambiguous. The CDR3 extends over 11 amino acids. Germline V gives CDR1 SGHNT, CDR2 YYREEE (reference sequence). Trimming left V 2 bases short and J 2 bases short, with 1 base between.

The chain couples TRBV12-3 or TRBV12-4 to TRBJ2-7; D uncertain. The CDR3 length is 13 residues. V lost 3 bases to trimming and J lost 3 bases, with 9 bases between them. The CDR3 coding sequence is TGTGCCAGCAGTTTCTACGGGTTCTACGAGCAGTACTTC. Translation: CASSFYGFYEQYF.

CDR3 sequence: CASSRDPYNEQFF. The CDR3 DNA reads as TGTGCCAGTAGTCGGGACCCTTACAATGAGCAGTTCTTC. This chain connects TRBV19 to TRBJ2-1; D might be TRBD1 or TRBD2, each matching 5 bases. The CDR3 sequence is 13 residues long. Looked up from germline, CDR1 is LNHDA and CDR2 is SQIVND (reference sequence). V lost 5 bases to trimming and J lost 4 bases, with 9 bases between them.

V gene TRBV27 combines with J gene TRBJ2-5; 9 nucleotides agree with TRBD2. The germline CDR1 and CDR2 sequences are MNHEY and SMNVEV (reference sequence). V lost 1 base to trimming and J lost 1 base; unmatched junction nucleotides: 1. The CDR3 extends over 15 amino acids. The CDR3 DNA is TGTGCCAGCAGTTTATTACTAGCGGGCCAAGAGACCCAGTACTTC. Its translation: CASSLLLAGQETQYF.

V gene TRBV12-3 or TRBV12-4 combines with J gene TRBJ1-2, with D perhaps matching TRBD1 (6 bases). V gave up 5 bases and J gave up 5 bases, with 12 bases separating them. This CDR3 has 13 amino acids. The CDR3 sequence is CASSRDRYYGYTF. In nucleotides, the CDR3 is TGTGCCAGCAGTCGCGACAGGTATTATGGCTACACCTTC.

The gene calls are TRBV18 and TRBJ2-1; no firm D call. Germline lookup yields CDR1 KGHSH and CDR2 LQKENI. The CDR3 loop spans 12 amino acids. Trimming removed 1 base from V and 7 bases from J, with 5 bases in between. CDR3 in amino acids: CASSPLANEQFF. CDR3 bases: TGTGCCAGCTCACCACTGGCTAATGAGCAGTTCTTC.

This clone was counted a few times. The rearrangement joins TRBV4-1 to TRBJ1-5, with TRBD1 as a possible D gene (6 bases). From germline, CDR1 is MGHRA and CDR2 YSYEKL. With 0 bases removed from V and 7 bases from J, the gap between germline ends came to 16 bases. This CDR3 is built from 16 residues. The CDR3 spells CASSQEKVGGGQPQHF. The CDR3 nucleotides read TGCGCCAGCAGCCAAGAGAAGGTAGGGGGAGGGCAGCCCCAGCATTTT.

The rearrangement links TRBV29-1 to TRBJ2-7, with TRBD1 matching over 8 bases. The CDR3 contains 13 residues. Germline values: CDR1 SQVTM, CDR2 ANQGSEA. The V gene end was trimmed by 6 bases and the J gene end by 6 bases; junction bases not matched to a gene: 10. The chain's CDR3 is CSVLQRTGTEQYF. CDR3 nucleotides: TGCAGCGTCCTACAAAGGACAGGGACCGAGCAGTACTTC.

By proportion, this clone is medium-sized. CDR3 in DNA: TGTGCCAGCCACGGAACAGGGGGACTGGAGACCCAGTACTTC. This sequence encodes CASHGTGGLETQYF. The rearrangement links TRBV7-9 to TRBJ2-5; TRBD1 agrees at 8 bases. In germline, CDR1 is SEHNR, CDR2 FQNEAQ (reference sequence). This CDR3 comprises 14 residues. V dropped 8 bases and J dropped 5; count of bases not matched to a gene: 10.

The chain has TRBV21-1 and TRBJ2-7; the tabulated D call, TRBD1, remains unverified against the DNA. TRBV21-1 is a documented pseudogene. CDR3 size: 12 residues. The CDR3 spells CASSKRRDEQYF. The CDR3 nucleotides read TGTGCCAGCAGCAAACGCAGGGACGAGCAGTACTTC.

This clone has only a few counts. This rearrangement joins TRBV28 to TRBJ2-7; weak D call: TRBD1 (5 bases). Germline CDR1 is MDHEN and CDR2 is SYDVKM. Trimming removed 7 bases at V and 3 bases at J, with 7 bases between. The CDR3 extends over 11 amino acids. In DNA form, the CDR3 reads TGTGCCAGCACCACAGGCTACGAGCAGTACTTC. This gives the protein CASTTGYEQYF.

The J gene is TRBJ2-1, the V gene TRBV20-1; 9 bases are a match to TRBD2. Germline V gene lookup returns CDR1 DFQATT and CDR2 SNEGSKA (reference sequence). Germline trimming cut 3 bases from V and 4 bases from J; bases unmatched to any gene: 7. The CDR3 runs 15 residues. The CDR3 is CSASQLAGAYNEQFF. The CDR3 nucleotides read TGCAGTGCTAGTCAATTAGCGGGAGCTTACAATGAGCAGTTCTTC.

V and J are TRBV5-1 and TRBJ2-1; TRBD2 matches 7 bases. There are 14 residues in the CDR3. V gave up 2 bases and J gave up 7 bases; unmatched junction bases: 6. The germline CDR1 and CDR2 sequences are SGHRS and YFSETQ. The CDR3 DNA reads TGCGCCAGCAGCTTAGCGGGAAGGTTAAATGAGCAGTTCTTC. Its protein is CASSLAGRLNEQFF.

The chain carries TRBV27 and TRBJ1-1, with 7 bases fitting TRBD1. CDR1 and CDR2 (germline): MNHEY, SMNVEV (reference sequence). V lost 7 bases and J lost 4; bases outside the gene matches: 9. This CDR3 region has 14 residues. The CDR3 DNA follows: TGTGCCAGCACTCATGACAGGGAAGGCACTGAAGCTTTCTTT. This encodes CASTHDREGTEAFF.